The 20 T cell receptor beta chains presented below share a single source sample, sequenced in a study of shared clonotypes between healthy human individuals. Positive CCR7 selection of CD45RO-negative cells yielded the naive CD8 cells, and terminally differentiated effector memory CD45RA+ cells were excluded. Produced via immunoSEQ multiplex PCR; TCRdb's table is partial and in-frame only. Among 650,000 to 800,000 clones, just over 90% were seen once, and the ten largest hold about a quarter. Sequenced material: naive CD8+ T cells sorted from blood. The receptors here all came from a man aged 25-45 years in good health.

This chain connects TRBV29-1 to TRBJ2-7, with a tentative D call TRBD1 (5 bases). CDR3 size: 12 residues. In germline, CDR1 is SQVTM, CDR2 ANQGSEA. Trimming took off 7 bases at V and 0 bases at J, with 10 bases between the two ends. The CDR3, as DNA: TGCAGCGCCGAAGGGGACTCCTACGAGCAGTACTTC. Amino acid sequence: CSAEGDSYEQYF.

This chain joins TRBV27 and TRBJ1-5; D is ambiguous. V shed 5 bases and J shed 0 bases, with 17 bases lying between them. Germline CDR1 MNHEY, CDR2 SMNVEV (reference sequence). The CDR3 sequence is 17 residues long. DNA for the CDR3: TGTGCCAGCAGTCCTACCCCGGACCAAGATAGCAATCAGCCCCAGCATTTT. It translates to CASSPTPDQDSNQPQHF.

The chain recombines TRBV4-3 with TRBJ2-1; 7 nucleotides match TRBD2. From germline, CDR1 is LGHNA and CDR2 YSLEER. The J segment lost 4 bases and the V segment lost 1 base, leaving 1 base of the junction unmatched. CDR3 length: 14 amino acids. As DNA, the CDR3 is TGCGCCAGCAGCCAAGGCGGGGGATACAATGAGCAGTTCTTC. Protein product: CASSQGGGYNEQFF.

The chain employs TRBV21-1 and TRBJ1-2. TRBV21-1 counts as a pseudogene. This CDR3 comprises 15 residues. DNA of the CDR3: TGTGCCAGCAGCAAAGAGTCGGCTCGGAACTATGGCTACACCTTC. Translation gives CASSKESARNYGYTF.

This sequence joins TRBV7-6 and TRBJ2-6; 10 nucleotides agree with TRBD1. The CDR3 is 15 amino acids. Germline trimming cut 7 bases from V and 2 bases from J; bases unmatched to any gene: 2. From germline, CDR1 is SGHVS and CDR2 FNYEAQ. For the CDR3, the DNA is TGTGCCAGCACCGGGACAGGGGCTGGGGCCAACGTCCTGACTTTC. This encodes CASTGTGAGANVLTF. Drawing the rest from reference TRBV7-6 and TRBJ2-6, the complete variable domain is GAGVSQSPRYKVTKRGQDVALRCDPISGHVSLYWYRQALGQGPEFLTYFNYEAQQDKSGLPNDRFSAERPEGSISTLTIQRTEQRDSAMYRCASTGTGAGANVLTFGAGSRLTVL.

The chain is built from TRBV28 and TRBJ2-7, with 9 bases that match TRBD1. After removal of 5 bases from V and 1 base from J, the junction contained 9 bases not matched to a gene. Germline values: CDR1 MDHEN, CDR2 SYDVKM. The CDR3 spans 16 residues. CDR3 loop: CASSLEPGQGSYEQYF. DNA of the CDR3: TGTGCCAGCAGTCTAGAACCGGGACAGGGTTCCTACGAGCAGTACTTC.

This clone was picked up one time. This rearrangement joins TRBV19 to TRBJ1-5; tentatively, D is TRBD1 (6 bases). The CDR3 has 19 residues. Trimming took 1 base from V and 0 from J, leaving 19 bases between them. Germline CDR1 and CDR2: LNHDA and SQIVND (reference sequence). Here the CDR3 DNA reads TGTGCCAGTAGTATAGCCTCTCCGGGACACGGGAGTAGCAATCAGCCCCAGCATTTT. This translates into CASSIASPGHGSSNQPQHF.

The V call is TRBV6-5, the J call TRBJ2-2; no reliable D call. CDR1 and CDR2 (germline): MNHEY, SVGAGI. V was shortened by 0 bases and J by 7 bases, with 9 bases between the two germline ends. The CDR3 extends over 14 amino acids. CDR3 residues: CASSYSFGIGELFF. The CDR3 DNA sequence: TGTGCCAGCAGTTACTCGTTCGGAATCGGGGAGCTGTTTTTT.

The chain combines TRBV5-8 with TRBJ2-3; 8 positions match TRBD2. With V trimmed by 2 bases and J by 0 bases, 5 bases remained unmatched. From germline, CDR1 is SGHTS and CDR2 YDEGEE. The CDR3 is 16 residues long. CDR3 in amino acids: CASSFKREPSTDTQYF. The DNA for the CDR3 is TGTGCCAGCAGCTTCAAGCGGGAGCCTAGCACAGATACGCAGTATTTT.

CDR3 amino acids: CASSLSPGLANTGELFF. CDR3 nucleotides: TGTGCCAGCAGCCTTTCCCCGGGACTAGCTAACACCGGGGAGCTGTTTTTT. The genes are TRBV11-2 and TRBJ2-2; 9 bases fit TRBD2. Germline values: CDR1 SGHAT, CDR2 FQNNGV. Trimming took 5 bases from V and 2 from J; bases not matched to a gene: 9. The CDR3 is 17 residues long.

The chain couples TRBV7-6 to TRBJ2-1; D unclear. CDR1 is SGHVS and CDR2 is FNYEAQ in the germline V gene. The CDR3 sequence is 12 residues long. Trimming pared 5 bases from V and 7 bases from J, leaving 9 bases between. As DNA, the CDR3 is TGTGCCAGCAGCCGAGCCCGAAATGAGCAGTTCTTC. Amino acids: CASSRARNEQFF.

The chain combines TRBV9 with TRBJ2-7; TRBD2 aligns across 8 bases. Germline V lookup: CDR1 SGDLS, CDR2 YYNGEE. V shed 3 bases and J 1 base; nucleotides not matched to a gene: 3. The CDR3 is 14 amino acids. The CDR3 spells CASSGGLGSYEQYF. CDR3 bases: TGTGCCAGCAGCGGGGGACTAGGTTCCTACGAGCAGTACTTC. The full variable domain, completed using reference TRBV9 and TRBJ2-7, is DSGVTQTPKHLITATGQRVTLRCSPRSGDLSVYWYQQSLDQGLQFLIQYYNGEERAKGNILERFSAQQFPDLHSELNLSSLELGDSALYFCASSGGLGSYEQYFGPGTRLTVT.

The chain links TRBV5-4 to TRBJ2-1, with 12 positions matching TRBD2. CDR3 length: 19 residues. Per the germline V gene, CDR1 is SGHNT and CDR2 is YYREEE (reference sequence). Trimming at V came to 9 bases and at J to 5 bases, leaving 21 bases not matched to a gene. The CDR3 region has the DNA TGTGCCACTTCCCCGTCCGGGACTAGCGGGTATCGGGGAGACAATGAGCAGTTCTTC. This sequence encodes CATSPSGTSGYRGDNEQFF.

This clone was recorded only once. The chain uses TRBV5-1 and TRBJ2-5; either TRBD1 or TRBD2 may fit D (5 bases each). The CDR3 length is 14 residues. Trimming pared 0 bases from V and 5 bases from J, leaving 11 bases between. The germline V gene encodes CDR1 SGHRS and CDR2 YFSETQ. This chain's CDR3 is CASSLGVRDETQYF. The CDR3, as DNA: TGCGCCAGCAGCTTGGGGGTCAGGGACGAGACCCAGTACTTC.

V usage is TRBV5-5 and J usage is TRBJ2-1, with no clear D. The CDR3 is 11 residues long. Trimming cost V 1 base and J 6 bases, with 2 bases left between them. Germline V gives CDR1 SGHKS, CDR2 YYEKEE (reference sequence). This CDR3 reads CASSLSNEQFF. CDR3 DNA: TGTGCCAGCAGCTTGAGCAATGAGCAGTTCTTC.

Only a few counts were recorded for this clone. This rearrangement joins TRBV4-3 to TRBJ2-3; 11 nucleotides agree with TRBD2. Germline lookup yields CDR1 LGHNA and CDR2 YSLEER. With V trimmed by 5 bases and J by 6 bases, 13 bases remained unmatched. The CDR3 is 17 amino acids. The CDR3 DNA sequence: TGCGCCAGCAGCGTTACTAGCGGGGGACTTACATCGGATACGCAGTATTTT. Amino acid sequence: CASSVTSGGLTSDTQYF.

This rearrangement joins TRBV2 to TRBJ2-1; 8 bases agree with TRBD2. Germline V lookup: CDR1 SNHLY, CDR2 FYNNEI. The CDR3 loop spans 17 amino acids. With V trimmed by 4 bases and J by 1 base, 9 bases remained unmatched. The CDR3 loop is CASSARLAGPSYNEQFF. The CDR3 DNA sequence: TGTGCCAGCAGTGCCCGATTAGCGGGACCTTCCTACAATGAGCAGTTCTTC. The full variable domain, with the rest looked up from reference TRBV2 and TRBJ2-1, is EPEVTQTPSHQVTQMGQEVILRCVPISNHLYFYWYRQILGQKVEFLVSFYNNEISEKSEIFDDQFSVERPDGSNFTLKIRSTKLEDSAMYFCASSARLAGPSYNEQFFGPGTRLTVL.

The chain couples TRBV7-9 to TRBJ2-5; D may be TRBD1 or TRBD2 (5 bases each). Per the germline V gene, CDR1 is SEHNR and CDR2 is FQNEAQ (reference sequence). The CDR3 contains 13 residues. V was shortened by 5 bases and J by 4 bases, with 11 bases between the two germline ends. The CDR3 DNA reads as TGTGCCAGCAGCCCTTGGGACGGAGAGACCCAGTACTTC. This sequence encodes CASSPWDGETQYF.

This chain uses TRBV11-2 with TRBJ2-3; D is unresolved. CDR1 and CDR2 (germline): SGHAT, FQNNGV. CDR3 length equals 17 residues. Deletions cut 4 bases from V and 0 bases from J, with 17 bases between. The CDR3 reads CASSSPAWFSSTDTQYF. CDR3 in DNA: TGTGCCAGCAGCTCCCCTGCTTGGTTTTCTAGCACAGATACGCAGTATTTT.

This chain joins TRBV5-1 and TRBJ2-7; 8 bases agree with TRBD2. CDR1 is SGHRS, CDR2 YFSETQ, per germline. The CDR3 runs to 15 residues. V lost 0 bases and J lost 2; bases outside the gene matches: 4. CDR3 DNA: TGCGCCAGCAGCTTGGATCGGGGGGGCCCCTACGAGCAGTACTTC. Translating gives CASSLDRGGPYEQYF.